This TCR beta chain is drawn from a study of blood T cell repertoires in COVID-19 (TCRdb year 2020). At the level of the whole study: The collaborator samples originated in the United States, Italy and Spain and spanned the acute and convalescent phases of COVID-19. The prospective study material was composed of cDNA or gDNA derived from T cells, B-cell-depleted T cells, or PBMCs. The dataset comprised deeply sampled blood TCRbeta repertoires from subjects exposed to, actively infected with, or recovered from COVID-19. A freely available public database, intended as a resource for researchers studying the immune response to SARS-CoV-2, is where the repertoires were released. Samples were obtained from the ongoing ImmuneRACE study (first 160 participants) and from over a thousand subjects provided by 6 global collaborators. Nearly every sample came with metadata listing a de-identified subject ID, COVID-19 status, age in years and sex. HLA class I and class II types, where available, came from metadata supplied by the sample provider rather than from assay-based typing. Overall study outcomes, separate from this receptor: How much clinical and demographic metadata was included differed by source and by participant, and the metadata was provided uncurated.

The junction carries 8 bases between V and J, which are trimmed by 5 bases and 1 base respectively. The germline V gene (reference sequence) gives CDR1 as MNHEY and CDR2 as SMNVEV. From the cysteine through the phenylalanine, the CDR3 covers 13 amino acids. Only the CDR3 DNA stays, 39 bases, in frame from base 1. In regard to this clone: It has no known antigen specificity. This may be a read error, as it is one base from a much larger clone. Other DNA sequences in the same sample also yield this CDR3.

In the prospective study, participants were about 18 to 89 years old, resided in about two dozen geographic areas of the United States, and were enrolled through a virtual design. In the prospective study, participants were assigned to cohorts based on the clinical history participants reported in a screening survey and a study questionnaire. ImmuneRACE Cohort 3 recovered participants were defined by two consecutive negative NP/OP PCR tests, healthcare professional clearance, or symptom resolution. Each participant in the prospective study had whole blood, serum and a nasopharyngeal or oropharyngeal swab collected by mobile phlebotomists. Over a roughly 2-month period, participants in the prospective study had the option of providing additional blood draws and questionnaires. Before DNA extraction, blood samples from the prospective study were shipped at room temperature or frozen. TCRbeta CDR3 regions were amplified from genomic DNA by means of the immunoSEQ Assay, a bias-controlled multiplex PCR. On the authors' methods: The number of nucleated cells in each sample was estimated by amplification of reference gene primers within the assay. To quantify the absolute abundance of each unique TCRbeta CDR3 rearrangement, sequence reads were collapsed and filtered. For each sample, productive Simpson clonality was calculated by taking the square root of Simpson's diversity index across productive rearrangements. In its TCRdb copy, this immuneACCESS table keeps in-frame sequences only and misses some clones. Where compared with another copy, unresolved V genes explain less than half of these, and the others have no known cause. Clone size and V and J calls were adopted from that table, with D and trimming inferred from the DNA. The sample data list 200,000 to 250,000 clones, and 75% to 90% of these were observed just once. The ten biggest clones cover about 4% of the sample.

Sequences were obtained from PBMCs or T cells enriched from blood (not recorded which). The source is a woman in her twenties or thirties who had recovered from COVID-19. In this chain, TRBV27 is recombined with TRBJ1-1; TRBD1 is a weak D gene call, 6 bases matching. CDR3 loop: CASSLQGNTEAFF. The DNA reads as follows: TGTGCCAGCAGTCTACAGGGGAACACTGAAGCTTTCTTT.